This T cell receptor (beta chain) stems from a study of shared clonotypes between healthy human individuals. Study-wide background: Each donor had three CD4 naive, three CD4 memory, two CD8 naive and one CD8 memory plate.

CDR1 is LNHDA, CDR2 SQIVND, per germline (reference sequence). Between the trimmed V and J ends, which lost 5 bases and 7 bases, there was a span of 15 bases. CDR3 length: 13 amino acids. In the naive CD8 group, cells lacked CD45RO and were positively selected for CCR7, so terminally differentiated effector memory CD45RA+ cells were left out. Only a few counts were recorded for this clone. Authors' processing steps: For the immunoSEQ data, sequences were junction-only without quality scores, so filtering differed. Assay used: immunoSEQ multiplex PCR; TCRdb lists only in-frame clones, some missing. That table is the source of V, J and clone size, and D and trimming were worked out from the DNA. Altogether hundreds of thousands of clones are present, roughly 96% being singletons, with the ten largest covering roughly 0.1%.

The sequenced sample consisted of naive CD8+ T cells sorted from blood. The receptor was derived from a woman younger than 45 in good health. The chain uses TRBV19 and TRBJ2-7; D might be TRBD1 (6 bases). The CDR3 region has the DNA TGTGCCAGTAGTCCAGGGGCGACGTGGGAGCAGTACTTC. Translating gives CASSPGATWEQYF.